The 7 T cell receptor beta chains reported below all come from one sample, sequenced in a study of blood T cell repertoires in COVID-19. Method: immunoSEQ multiplex PCR; TCRdb's copy keeps in-frame clones and lacks some. The sample includes 200,000 to 250,000 clones, 65% to 90% seen only once; the top ten take 9.1%. Material for sequencing was PBMCs or T cells enriched from blood (not recorded which). Every receptor here comes from a woman aged 45-59 years with acute COVID-19.

The chain recombines TRBV30 with TRBJ2-4; D is perhaps TRBD1 (6 bases). The CDR3 length is 14 residues. Between the trimmed V and J ends, which lost 2 bases and 10 bases, there was a span of 18 bases. From germline, CDR1 is GTSNPN and CDR2 SVGIG (reference sequence). CDR3 sequence (DNA): TGTGCCTGGAGTCCGGGACAAGGGGCCCTTATTCAGTACTTC. It yields the protein CAWSPGQGALIQYF.

The CDR3 here is CAWDRGPSIPNQPQHF. The CDR3 nucleotides read TGTGCCTGGGACAGGGGGCCCTCTATTCCTAATCAGCCCCAGCATTTT. V and J are TRBV30 and TRBJ1-5, with TRBD1 matching over 10 bases. With V trimmed by 5 bases and J by 4 bases, 11 bases remained unmatched. Germline V gene lookup returns CDR1 GTSNPN and CDR2 SVGIG (reference sequence). CDR3 length: 16 amino acids. The whole variable domain, filled in from reference TRBV30 and TRBJ1-5, reads SQTIHQWPATLVQPVGSPLSLECTVEGTSNPNLYWYRQAAGRGLQLLFYSVGIGQISSEVPQNLSASRPQDRQFILSSKKLLLSDSGFYLCAWDRGPSIPNQPQHFGDGTRLSIL.

J is TRBJ1-1 and V is TRBV5-1; D ambiguous. The CDR3 is made up of 16 amino acids. The V end was cut by 6 bases, the J end by 4 bases, with 22 bases between. The germline V gene has CDR1 SGHRS and CDR2 YFSETQ. The CDR3 DNA reads as TGCGCCAGCACAATCCACGGGAACAGAGAATCCACTGAAGCTTTCTTT. It codes for CASTIHGNRESTEAFF. The variable domain in full, completed from reference TRBV5-1 and TRBJ1-1, reads KAGVTQTPRYLIKTRGQQVTLSCSPISGHRSVSWYQQTPGQGLQFLFEYFSETQRNKGNFPGRFSGRQFSNSRSEMNVSTLELGDSALYLCASTIHGNRESTEAFFGQGTRLTVV.

The chain couples TRBV7-9 to TRBJ2-3; tentative D call: TRBD1 (5 bases). Germline V gene lookup returns CDR1 SEHNR and CDR2 FQNEAQ (reference sequence). The CDR3 is made up of 15 amino acids. V lost 1 base, J lost 2 bases, and 10 bases lay in between. Written as DNA, the CDR3 is TGTGCCAGCAGCTTAGTACAGGATTACACAGATACGCAGTATTTT. Its protein product is CASSLVQDYTDTQYF. Supplemented by reference TRBV7-9 and TRBJ2-3, the full variable domain reads DTGVSQNPRHKITKRGQNVTFRCDPISEHNRLYWYRQTLGQGPEFLTYFQNEAQLEKSRLLSDRFSAERPKGSFSTLEIQRTEQGDSAMYLCASSLVQDYTDTQYFGPGTRLTVL.

The chain is built from TRBV14 and TRBJ1-3; 8 nucleotides align to TRBD1. The CDR3 runs 14 residues. Losses at the gene ends were 6 bases for V and 5 bases for J; bases not matched to a gene: 6. Germline V gene lookup returns CDR1 SGHDN and CDR2 FVKESK. The chain's CDR3 is CASRSAGGRNTIYF. The CDR3 bases are TGTGCCAGCAGAAGTGCAGGGGGCAGAAACACCATATATTTT.

The sample holds a few counts of this clone. Here the CDR3 reads CSVGGTNTGELFF. DNA of the CDR3: TGCAGCGTTGGGGGCACTAACACCGGGGAGCTGTTTTTT. The chain joins TRBV29-1 to TRBJ2-2; D may be TRBD1 (5 bases). Germline CDR1 SQVTM, CDR2 ANQGSEA. The germline V and J ends were trimmed by 4 bases and 2 bases, with 8 bases remaining between them. The CDR3 is 13 residues long.

DNA for the CDR3: TGTGCCAGCAGCCATCGGGCGGGGGACTCCTACAATGAGCAGTTCTTC. This sequence encodes CASSHRAGDSYNEQFF. The chain combines TRBV3-1 (or the pseudogene TRBV3-2) with TRBJ2-1; 7 nucleotides agree with TRBD2. Germline-derived CDR1 and CDR2 are LGHDT and YNNKEL (reference sequence). Trimming cost V 3 bases and J 0 bases; bases outside gene matches: 5. The length of the CDR3 is 16 residues.